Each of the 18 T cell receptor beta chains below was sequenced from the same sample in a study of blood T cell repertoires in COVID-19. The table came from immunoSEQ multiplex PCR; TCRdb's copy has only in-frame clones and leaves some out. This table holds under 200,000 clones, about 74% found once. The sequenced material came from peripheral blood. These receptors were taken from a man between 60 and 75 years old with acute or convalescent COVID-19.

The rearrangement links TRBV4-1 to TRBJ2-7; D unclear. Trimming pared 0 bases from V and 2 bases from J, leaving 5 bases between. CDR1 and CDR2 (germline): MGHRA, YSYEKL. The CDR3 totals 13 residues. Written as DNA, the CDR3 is TGCGCCAGCAGCCAAGAGTCAACCTACGAGCAGTACTTC. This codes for CASSQESTYEQYF.

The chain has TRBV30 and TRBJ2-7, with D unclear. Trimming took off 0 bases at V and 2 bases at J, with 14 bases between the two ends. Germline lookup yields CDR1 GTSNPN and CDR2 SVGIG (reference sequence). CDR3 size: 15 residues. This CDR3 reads CAWSVGTSAAYEQYF. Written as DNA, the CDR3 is TGTGCCTGGAGTGTAGGTACGTCGGCGGCCTACGAGCAGTACTTC.

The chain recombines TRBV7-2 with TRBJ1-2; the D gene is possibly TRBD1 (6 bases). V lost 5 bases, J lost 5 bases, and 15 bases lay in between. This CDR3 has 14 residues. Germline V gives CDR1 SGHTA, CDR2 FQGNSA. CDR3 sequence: CASSPKLGQYGYTF. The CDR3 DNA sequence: TGTGCCAGCAGCCCCAAGTTAGGACAGTATGGCTACACCTTC.

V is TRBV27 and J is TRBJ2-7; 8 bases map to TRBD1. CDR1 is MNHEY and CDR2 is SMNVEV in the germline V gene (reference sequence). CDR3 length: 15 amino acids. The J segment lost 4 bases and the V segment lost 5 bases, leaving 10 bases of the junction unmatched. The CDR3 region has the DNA TGTGCCAGCAGTCCCGCCACAGGGGGAGTTTACGAGCAGTACTTC. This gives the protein CASSPATGGVYEQYF.

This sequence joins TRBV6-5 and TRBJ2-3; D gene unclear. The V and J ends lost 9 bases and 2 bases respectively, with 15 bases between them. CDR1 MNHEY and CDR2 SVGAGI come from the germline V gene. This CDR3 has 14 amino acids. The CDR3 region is CASDPTTFTDTQYF. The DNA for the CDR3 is TGTGCCAGTGACCCTACGACTTTCACAGATACGCAGTATTTT.

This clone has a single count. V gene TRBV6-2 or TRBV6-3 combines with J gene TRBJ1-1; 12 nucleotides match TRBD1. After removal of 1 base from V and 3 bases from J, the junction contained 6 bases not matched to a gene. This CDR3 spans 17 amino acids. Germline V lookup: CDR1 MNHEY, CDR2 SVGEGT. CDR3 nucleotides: TGTGCCAGCAGTTACTATGGGACAGGGGGCTTGCACACTGAAGCTTTCTTT. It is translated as CASSYYGTGGLHTEAFF.

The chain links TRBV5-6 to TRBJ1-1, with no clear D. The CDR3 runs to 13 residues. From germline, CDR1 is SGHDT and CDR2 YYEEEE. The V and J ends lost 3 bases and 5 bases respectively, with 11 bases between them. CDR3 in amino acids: CASSYRRGTEAFF. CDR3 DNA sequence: TGTGCCAGCAGCTACCGCCGCGGGACTGAAGCTTTCTTT. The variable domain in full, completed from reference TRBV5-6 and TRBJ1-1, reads DAGVTQSPTHLIKTRGQQVTLRCSPKSGHDTVSWYQQALGQGPQFIFQYYEEEERQRGNFPDRFSGHQFPNYSSELNVNALLLGDSALYLCASSYRRGTEAFFGQGTRLTVV.

The CDR3 region has the DNA TGTGCCAGCAGACCGAGGGGGGCACAGGGGGCTAATGGCTACACCTTC. Encoded protein: CASRPRGAQGANGYTF. The chain employs TRBV5-5 and TRBJ1-2; TRBD1 aligns across 9 bases. The CDR3 length is 16 residues. Per germline, CDR1 SGHKS and CDR2 YYEKEE (reference sequence). The junction had 14 bases not matched to a gene; V was cut back by 5 bases and J by 6 bases.

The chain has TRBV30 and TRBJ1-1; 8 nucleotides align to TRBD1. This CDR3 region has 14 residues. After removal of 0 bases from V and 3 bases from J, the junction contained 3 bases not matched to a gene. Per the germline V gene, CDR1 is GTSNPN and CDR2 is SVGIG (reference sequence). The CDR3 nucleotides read TGTGCCTGGAGTGTACAGGGGGGGGACACTGAAGCTTTCTTT. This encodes CAWSVQGGDTEAFF.

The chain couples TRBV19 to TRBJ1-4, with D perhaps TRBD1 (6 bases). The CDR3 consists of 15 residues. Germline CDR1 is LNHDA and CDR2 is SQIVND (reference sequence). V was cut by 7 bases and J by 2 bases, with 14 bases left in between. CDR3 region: CASTQNGQTNEKLFF. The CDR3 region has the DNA TGTGCCAGTACCCAGAACGGACAGACTAATGAAAAACTGTTTTTT.

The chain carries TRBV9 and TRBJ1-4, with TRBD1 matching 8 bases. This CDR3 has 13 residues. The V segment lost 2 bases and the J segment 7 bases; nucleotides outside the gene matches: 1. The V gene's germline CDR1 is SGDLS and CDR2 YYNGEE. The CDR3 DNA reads TGTGCCAGCAGCGTGACAGGGGTTGAAAAACTGTTTTTT. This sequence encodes CASSVTGVEKLFF.

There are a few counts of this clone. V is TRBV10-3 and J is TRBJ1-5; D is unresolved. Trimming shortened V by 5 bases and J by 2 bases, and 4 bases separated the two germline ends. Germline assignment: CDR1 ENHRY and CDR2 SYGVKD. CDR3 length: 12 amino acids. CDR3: CAISSGNQPQHF. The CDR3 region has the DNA TGTGCCATCAGTTCTGGCAATCAGCCCCAGCATTTT.

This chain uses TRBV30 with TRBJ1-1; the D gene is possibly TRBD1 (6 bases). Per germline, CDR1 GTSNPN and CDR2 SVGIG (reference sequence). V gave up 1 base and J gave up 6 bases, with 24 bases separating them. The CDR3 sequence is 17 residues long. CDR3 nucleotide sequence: TGTGCCTGGAGTGCGGACAGAACGGGACAAAGGCCGGCTGAAGCTTTCTTT. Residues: CAWSADRTGQRPAEAFF.

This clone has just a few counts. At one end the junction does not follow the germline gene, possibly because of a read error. The CDR3 spells CASSTPGQGAITF. Here the CDR3 DNA reads TGTGCCAGTAGCACTCCGGGACAGGGGGCAATCACCTTC. This rearrangement joins TRBV19 to TRBJ2-7; TRBD1 aligns across 12 bases. Germline-derived CDR1 and CDR2 are LNHDA and SQIVND (reference sequence). The CDR3 extends over 13 amino acids.

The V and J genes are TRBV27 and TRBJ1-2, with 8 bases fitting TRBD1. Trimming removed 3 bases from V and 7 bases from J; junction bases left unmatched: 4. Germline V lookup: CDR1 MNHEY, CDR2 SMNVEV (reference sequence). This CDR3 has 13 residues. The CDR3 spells CASSLGQDSGYTF. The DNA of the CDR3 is TGTGCCAGCAGTTTGGGACAGGATTCTGGCTACACCTTC.

DNA for the CDR3: TGTGCCAGCTCACGACAGGGCCCGCCCCAGCATTTT. It translates to CASSRQGPPQHF. This sequence joins TRBV18 and TRBJ1-5, with 7 bases identical to TRBD1. The V segment lost 4 bases and the J segment 9 bases; nucleotides outside the gene matches: 3. CDR1 is KGHSH and CDR2 is LQKENI in the germline V gene. This CDR3 is 12 amino acids long.

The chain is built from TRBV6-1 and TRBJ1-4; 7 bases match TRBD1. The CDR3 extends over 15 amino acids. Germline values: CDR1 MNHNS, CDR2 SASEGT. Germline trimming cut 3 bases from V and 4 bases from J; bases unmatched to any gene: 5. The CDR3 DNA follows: TGTGCCAGCAGTGATTTGACAGGGCTTAATGAAAAACTGTTTTTT. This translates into CASSDLTGLNEKLFF.

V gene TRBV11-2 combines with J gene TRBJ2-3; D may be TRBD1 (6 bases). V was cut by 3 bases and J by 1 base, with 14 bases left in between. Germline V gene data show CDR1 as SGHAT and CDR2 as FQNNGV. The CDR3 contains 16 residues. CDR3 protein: CASSFGLGAGTDTQYF. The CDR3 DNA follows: TGTGCCAGCAGCTTCGGATTGGGGGCAGGCACAGATACGCAGTATTTT.